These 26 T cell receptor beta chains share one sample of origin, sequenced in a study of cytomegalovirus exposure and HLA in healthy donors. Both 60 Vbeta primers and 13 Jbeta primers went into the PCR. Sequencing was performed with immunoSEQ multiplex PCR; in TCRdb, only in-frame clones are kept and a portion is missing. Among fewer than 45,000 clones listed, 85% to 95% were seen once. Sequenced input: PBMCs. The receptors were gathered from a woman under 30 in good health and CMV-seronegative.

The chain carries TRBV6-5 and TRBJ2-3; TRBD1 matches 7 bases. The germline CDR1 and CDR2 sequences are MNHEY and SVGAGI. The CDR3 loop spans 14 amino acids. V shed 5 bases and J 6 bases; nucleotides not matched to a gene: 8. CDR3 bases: TGTGCCAGCAGTACCGACAGGGCCCCCGATACGCAGTATTTT. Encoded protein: CASSTDRAPDTQYF.

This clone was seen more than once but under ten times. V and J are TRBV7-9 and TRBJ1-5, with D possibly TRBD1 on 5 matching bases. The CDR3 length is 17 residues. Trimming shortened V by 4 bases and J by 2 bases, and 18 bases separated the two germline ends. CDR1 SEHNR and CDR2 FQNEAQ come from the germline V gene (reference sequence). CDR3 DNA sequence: TGTGCCAGCAGCTACGAGCCCCAGGGTACGGGCAATCAGCCCCAGCATTTT. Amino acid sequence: CASSYEPQGTGNQPQHF.

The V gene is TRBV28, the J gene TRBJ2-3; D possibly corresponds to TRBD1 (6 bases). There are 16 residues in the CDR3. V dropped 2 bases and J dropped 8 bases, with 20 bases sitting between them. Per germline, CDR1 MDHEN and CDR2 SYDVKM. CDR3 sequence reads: CASSLVGGPGFGTQYF. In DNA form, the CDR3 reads TGTGCCAGCAGTTTAGTAGGGGGTCCAGGGTTCGGTACGCAGTATTTT.

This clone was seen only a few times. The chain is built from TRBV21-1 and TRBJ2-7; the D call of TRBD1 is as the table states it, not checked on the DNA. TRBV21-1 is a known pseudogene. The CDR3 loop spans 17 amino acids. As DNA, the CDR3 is TGTGCCAGCACCAAGTACCCCTGGACAGGGGGCGGCTACGAGCAGTACTTC. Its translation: CASTKYPWTGGGYEQYF.

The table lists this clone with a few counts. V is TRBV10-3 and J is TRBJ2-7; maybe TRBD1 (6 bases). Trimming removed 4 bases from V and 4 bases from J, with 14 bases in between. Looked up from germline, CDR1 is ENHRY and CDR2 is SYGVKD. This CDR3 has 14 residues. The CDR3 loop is CAISGGRGRYEQYF. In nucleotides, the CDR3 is TGTGCCATCAGTGGGGGCAGGGGCAGGTACGAGCAGTACTTC.

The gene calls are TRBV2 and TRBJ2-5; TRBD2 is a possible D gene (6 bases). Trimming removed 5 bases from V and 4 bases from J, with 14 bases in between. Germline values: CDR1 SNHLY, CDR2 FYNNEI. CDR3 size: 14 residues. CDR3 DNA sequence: TGTGCCAGCAGTCGGGACTTTCTCCTAGAGACCCAGTACTTC. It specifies CASSRDFLLETQYF. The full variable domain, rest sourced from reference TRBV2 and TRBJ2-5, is EPEVTQTPSHQVTQMGQEVILRCVPISNHLYFYWYRQILGQKVEFLVSFYNNEISEKSEIFDDQFSVERPDGSNFTLKIRSTKLEDSAMYFCASSRDFLLETQYFGPGTRLLVL.

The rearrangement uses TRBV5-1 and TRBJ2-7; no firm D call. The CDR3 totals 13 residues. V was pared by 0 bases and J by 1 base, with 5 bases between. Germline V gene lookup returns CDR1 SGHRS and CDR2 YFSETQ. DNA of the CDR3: TGCGCCAGCAGCTTGGGCCAGTCCTACGAGCAGTACTTC. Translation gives CASSLGQSYEQYF.

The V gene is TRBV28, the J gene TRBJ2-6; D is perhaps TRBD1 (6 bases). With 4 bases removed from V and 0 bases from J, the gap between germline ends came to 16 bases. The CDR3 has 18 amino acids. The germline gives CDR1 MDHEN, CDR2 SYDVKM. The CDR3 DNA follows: TGTGCCAGCAGTTCCGTATACAGGGTCGGCTCTGGGGCCAACGTCCTGACTTTC. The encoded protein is CASSSVYRVGSGANVLTF.

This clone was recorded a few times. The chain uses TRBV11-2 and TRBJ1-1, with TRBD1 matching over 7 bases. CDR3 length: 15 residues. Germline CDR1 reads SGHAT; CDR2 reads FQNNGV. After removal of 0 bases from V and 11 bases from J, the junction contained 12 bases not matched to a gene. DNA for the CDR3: TGTGCCAGCAGCTTAGACTACCCATCGACAGGGCGGGCTTTCTTT. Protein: CASSLDYPSTGRAFF.

The CDR3 here is CASSLGDRAVQPQHF. The CDR3 DNA sequence: TGCGCCAGCAGCTTGGGGGACAGGGCCGTTCAGCCCCAGCATTTT. The chain recombines TRBV5-1 with TRBJ1-5; 9 bases line up with TRBD1. The CDR3 covers 15 residues. V shed 0 bases and J 6 bases; nucleotides not matched to a gene: 4. The germline gives CDR1 SGHRS, CDR2 YFSETQ.

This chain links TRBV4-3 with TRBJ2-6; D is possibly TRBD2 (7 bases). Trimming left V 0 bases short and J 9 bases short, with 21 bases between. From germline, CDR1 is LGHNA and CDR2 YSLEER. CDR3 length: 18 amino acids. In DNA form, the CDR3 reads TGCGCCAGCAGCCAAGATATACAGGGAGGGTCAGGTGTCAACGTCCTGACTTTC. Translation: CASSQDIQGGSGVNVLTF.

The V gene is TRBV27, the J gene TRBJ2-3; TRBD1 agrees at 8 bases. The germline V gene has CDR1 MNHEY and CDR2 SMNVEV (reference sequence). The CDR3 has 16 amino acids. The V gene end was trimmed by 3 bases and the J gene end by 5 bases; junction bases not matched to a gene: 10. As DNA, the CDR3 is TGTGCCAGCAGTTTCGGGGGTCGCAGGGGGCAAGATACGCAGTATTTT. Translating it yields CASSFGGRRGQDTQYF.

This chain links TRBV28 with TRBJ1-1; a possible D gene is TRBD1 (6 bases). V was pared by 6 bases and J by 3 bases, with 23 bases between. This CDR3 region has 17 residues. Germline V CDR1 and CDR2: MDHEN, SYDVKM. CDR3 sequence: CASSLIGSPPGDTEAFF. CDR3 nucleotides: TGTGCCAGCAGCCTAATCGGCTCCCCTCCAGGGGACACTGAAGCTTTCTTT. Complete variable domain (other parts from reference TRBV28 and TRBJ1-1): DVKVTQSSRYLVKRTGEKVFLECVQDMDHENMFWYRQDPGLGLRLIYFSYDVKMKEKGDIPEGYSVSREKKERFSLILESASTNQTSMYLCASSLIGSPPGDTEAFFGQGTRLTVV.

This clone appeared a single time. CDR3 bases: TGTGCCAGCAGCTTGGACAGGTTTTCCTACGAGCAGTACTTC. Translation gives CASSLDRFSYEQYF. The J gene is TRBJ2-7, the V gene TRBV5-4; weak D call: TRBD1 (5 bases). V lost 0 bases and J lost 1, with 8 bases in between. In germline, CDR1 is SGHNT, CDR2 YYREEE (reference sequence). There are 14 residues in the CDR3. Together with reference TRBV5-4 and TRBJ2-7, the CDR3 gives the full variable domain: ETGVTQSPTHLIKTRGQQVTLRCSSQSGHNTVSWYQQALGQGPQFIFQYYREEENGRGNFPPRFSGLQFPNYSSELNVNALELDDSALYLCASSLDRFSYEQYFGPGTRLTVT.

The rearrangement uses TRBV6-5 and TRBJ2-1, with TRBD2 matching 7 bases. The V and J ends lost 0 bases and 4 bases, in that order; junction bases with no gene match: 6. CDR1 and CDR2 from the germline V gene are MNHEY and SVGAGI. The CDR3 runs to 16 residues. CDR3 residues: CASSYSGSSGYNEQFF. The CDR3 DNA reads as TGTGCCAGCAGTTACTCGGGCTCTAGCGGTTACAATGAGCAGTTCTTC.

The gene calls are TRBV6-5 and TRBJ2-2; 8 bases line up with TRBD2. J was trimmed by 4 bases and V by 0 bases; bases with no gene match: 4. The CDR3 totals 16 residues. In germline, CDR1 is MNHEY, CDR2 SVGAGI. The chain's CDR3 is CASSYSTSVFTGELFF. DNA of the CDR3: TGTGCCAGCAGTTACTCGACTAGCGTATTCACCGGGGAGCTGTTTTTT.

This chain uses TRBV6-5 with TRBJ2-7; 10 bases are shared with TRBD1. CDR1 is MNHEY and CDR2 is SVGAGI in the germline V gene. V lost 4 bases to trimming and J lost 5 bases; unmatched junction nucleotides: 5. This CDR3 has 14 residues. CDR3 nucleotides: TGTGCCAGCAGTTGGGGACAGGGGAGCCACGAGCAGTACTTC. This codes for CASSWGQGSHEQYF.

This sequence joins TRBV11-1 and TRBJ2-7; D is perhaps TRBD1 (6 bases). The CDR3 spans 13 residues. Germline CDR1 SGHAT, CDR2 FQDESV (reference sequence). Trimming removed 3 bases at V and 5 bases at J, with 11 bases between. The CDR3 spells CASSFLQGHEQYF. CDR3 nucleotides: TGTGCCAGCAGCTTCCTACAGGGCCACGAGCAGTACTTC.

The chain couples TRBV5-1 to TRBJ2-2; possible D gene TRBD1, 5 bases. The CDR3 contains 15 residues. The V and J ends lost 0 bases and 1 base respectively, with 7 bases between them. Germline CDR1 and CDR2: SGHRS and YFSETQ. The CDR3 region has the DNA TGCGCCAGCAGCTTGGGACAGCGGAACACCGGGGAGCTGTTTTTT. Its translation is CASSLGQRNTGELFF. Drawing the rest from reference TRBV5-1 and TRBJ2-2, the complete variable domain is KAGVTQTPRYLIKTRGQQVTLSCSPISGHRSVSWYQQTPGQGLQFLFEYFSETQRNKGNFPGRFSGRQFSNSRSEMNVSTLELGDSALYLCASSLGQRNTGELFFGEGSRLTVL.

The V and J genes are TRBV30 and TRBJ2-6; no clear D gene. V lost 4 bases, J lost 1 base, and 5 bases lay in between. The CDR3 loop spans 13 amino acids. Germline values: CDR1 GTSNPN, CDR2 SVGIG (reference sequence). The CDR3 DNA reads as TGTGCCTGGACCCATTCTGGGGCCAACGTCCTGACTTTC. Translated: CAWTHSGANVLTF.

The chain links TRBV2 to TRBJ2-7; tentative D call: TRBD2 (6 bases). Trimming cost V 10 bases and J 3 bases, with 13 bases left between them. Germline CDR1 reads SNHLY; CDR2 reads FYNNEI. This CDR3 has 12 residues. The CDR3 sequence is CATRDSSYEQYF. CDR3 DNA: TGTGCCACCCGGGACTCAAGCTACGAGCAGTACTTC.

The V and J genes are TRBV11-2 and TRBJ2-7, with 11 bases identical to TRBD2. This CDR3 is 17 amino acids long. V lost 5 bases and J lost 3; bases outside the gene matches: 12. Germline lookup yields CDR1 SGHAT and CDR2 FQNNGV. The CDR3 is CASSPPQTSGSLYEQYF. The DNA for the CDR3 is TGTGCCAGCAGCCCGCCCCAAACTAGCGGGAGTCTCTACGAGCAGTACTTC. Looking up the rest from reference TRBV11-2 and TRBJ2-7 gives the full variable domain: EAGVAQSPRYKIIEKRQSVAFWCNPISGHATLYWYQQILGQGPKLLIQFQNNGVVDDSQLPKDRFSAERLKGVDSTLKIQPAKLEDSAVYLCASSPPQTSGSLYEQYFGPGTRLTVT.

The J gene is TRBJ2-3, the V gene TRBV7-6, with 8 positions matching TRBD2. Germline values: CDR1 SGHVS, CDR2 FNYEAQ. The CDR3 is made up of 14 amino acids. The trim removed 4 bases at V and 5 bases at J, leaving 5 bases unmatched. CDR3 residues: CASSSGTRGDTQYF. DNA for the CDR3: TGTGCCAGCAGCTCCGGGACTAGAGGAGATACGCAGTATTTT. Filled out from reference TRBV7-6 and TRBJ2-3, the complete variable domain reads GAGVSQSPRYKVTKRGQDVALRCDPISGHVSLYWYRQALGQGPEFLTYFNYEAQQDKSGLPNDRFSAERPEGSISTLTIQRTEQRDSAMYRCASSSGTRGDTQYFGPGTRLTVL.

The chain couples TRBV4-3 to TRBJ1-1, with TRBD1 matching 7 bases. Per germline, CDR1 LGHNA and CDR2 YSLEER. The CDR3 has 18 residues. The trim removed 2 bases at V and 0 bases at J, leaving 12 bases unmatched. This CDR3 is CASSQNSRGRGMNTEAFF. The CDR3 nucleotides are TGCGCCAGCAGCCAAAATTCGCGCGGCAGGGGGATGAACACTGAAGCTTTCTTT.

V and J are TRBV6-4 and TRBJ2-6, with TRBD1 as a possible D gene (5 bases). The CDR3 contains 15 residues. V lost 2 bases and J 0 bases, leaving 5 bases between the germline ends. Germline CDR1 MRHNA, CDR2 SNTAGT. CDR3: CASSDRGSGANVLTF. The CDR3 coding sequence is TGTGCCAGCAGTGACAGGGGCTCTGGGGCCAACGTCCTGACTTTC.

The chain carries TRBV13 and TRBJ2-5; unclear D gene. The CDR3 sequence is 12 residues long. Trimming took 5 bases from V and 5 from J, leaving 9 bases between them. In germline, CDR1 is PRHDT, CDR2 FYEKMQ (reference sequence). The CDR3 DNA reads TGTGCCAGCAGCGCATCCGAGGAGACCCAGTACTTC. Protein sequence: CASSASEETQYF.